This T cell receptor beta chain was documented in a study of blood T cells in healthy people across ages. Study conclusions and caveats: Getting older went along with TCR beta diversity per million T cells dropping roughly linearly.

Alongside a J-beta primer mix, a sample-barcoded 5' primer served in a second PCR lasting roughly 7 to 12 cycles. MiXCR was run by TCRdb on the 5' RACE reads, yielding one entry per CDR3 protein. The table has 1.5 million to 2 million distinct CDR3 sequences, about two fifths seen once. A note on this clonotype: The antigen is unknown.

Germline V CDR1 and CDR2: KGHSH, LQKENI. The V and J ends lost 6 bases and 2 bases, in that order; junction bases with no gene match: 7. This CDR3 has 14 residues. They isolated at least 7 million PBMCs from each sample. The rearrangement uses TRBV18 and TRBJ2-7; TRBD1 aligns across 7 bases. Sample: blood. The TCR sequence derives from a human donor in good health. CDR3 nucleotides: TGTGCCAGCTCCGGGACAGCCGGAACCTACGAGCAGTACTTC. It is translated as CASSGTAGTYEQYF.